One sample yielded the 18 T cell receptor beta chains listed below, sequenced in a study of blood T cell repertoires in COVID-19. Sequenced by immunoSEQ multiplex PCR; TCRdb stores in-frame clones only, minus some. The sample has approximately 200,000 clones, around 75% seen once. The source material was peripheral blood. These receptors were obtained from a human donor in a cohort sampled during active COVID-19.

This clone occurred many times. The chain employs TRBV27 and TRBJ2-1; 11 positions agree with TRBD2. Losses at the gene ends were 3 bases for V and 0 bases for J; bases not matched to a gene: 4. Germline V gene lookup returns CDR1 MNHEY and CDR2 SMNVEV (reference sequence). The CDR3 length is 17 residues. CDR3 sequence reads: CASSFPSGGSSYNEQFF. CDR3 sequence (DNA): TGTGCCAGCAGTTTCCCTAGCGGGGGGAGCTCCTACAATGAGCAGTTCTTC.

The V and J genes are TRBV5-1 and TRBJ2-3; a weak D match, TRBD2 (5 bases). Germline CDR1 reads SGHRS; CDR2 reads YFSETQ. V lost 1 base and J lost 2, with 14 bases in between. This CDR3 comprises 16 residues. CDR3 sequence: CASSLRVGVATDTQYF. The CDR3 DNA follows: TGCGCCAGCAGCTTGCGGGTCGGGGTTGCCACAGATACGCAGTATTTT.

The chain couples TRBV5-5 to TRBJ2-7, with 12 bases fitting TRBD2. J lost 3 bases, V lost 1 base, and 2 bases had no gene match. CDR1 and CDR2 (germline): SGHKS, YYEKEE (reference sequence). There are 15 residues in the CDR3. The CDR3 region is CASSLRLAGVYEQYF. Here the CDR3 DNA reads TGTGCCAGCAGCTTGCGACTAGCGGGAGTCTACGAGCAGTACTTC.

This rearrangement joins TRBV9 to TRBJ2-5; 8 nucleotides line up with TRBD2. CDR3 length: 14 residues. Germline V CDR1 and CDR2: SGDLS, YYNGEE. The V segment lost 2 bases and the J segment 4 bases; nucleotides outside the gene matches: 4. The CDR3 spells CASSVGLARETQYF. The CDR3 DNA sequence: TGTGCCAGCAGCGTTGGACTAGCCCGAGAGACCCAGTACTTC.

The rearrangement joins TRBV5-5 to TRBJ1-2, with TRBD1 matching over 10 bases. CDR1 and CDR2 (germline): SGHKS, YYEKEE (reference sequence). The ends lost 3 bases at V and 4 bases at J; junction bases unmatched: 12. The CDR3 extends over 17 amino acids. The chain's CDR3 is CASSWAARTGGPYGYTF. CDR3 coding DNA: TGTGCCAGCAGCTGGGCTGCACGGACAGGGGGGCCCTATGGCTACACCTTC.

V gene TRBV6-2 or TRBV6-3 combines with J gene TRBJ1-1, with D hard to call. The CDR3 contains 14 residues. Looked up from germline, CDR1 is MNHEY and CDR2 is SVGEGT. Trimming left V 2 bases short and J 0 bases short, with 7 bases between. The CDR3 sequence is CASSYAGLNTEAFF. As DNA, the CDR3 is TGTGCCAGCAGTTACGCGGGGTTGAACACTGAAGCTTTCTTT.

The V gene is TRBV6-2 or TRBV6-3, the J gene TRBJ1-1, with D maybe TRBD1 (5 bases). Trimming removed 4 bases at V and 1 base at J, with 7 bases between. From germline, CDR1 is MNHEY and CDR2 SVGEGT. The CDR3 has 13 amino acids. CDR3 sequence: CASSSQGNTEAFF. CDR3 DNA sequence: TGTGCCAGCAGTTCCCAGGGGAACACTGAAGCTTTCTTT.

CDR3 coding DNA: TGCAGTGCTCGACAGTCCTACGAGCAGTACTTC. This gives the protein CSARQSYEQYF. The chain combines TRBV20-1 with TRBJ2-7; perhaps TRBD1 as D (5 bases). In germline, CDR1 is DFQATT, CDR2 SNEGSKA (reference sequence). CDR3 length: 11 residues. V lost 5 bases to trimming and J lost 1 base, with 6 bases between them.

CDR3 coding DNA: TGTGCCAGCAGCGTAGCTGGAGGTAGCGGGAGGGGAATCTCCTACAATGAGCAGTTCTTC. It yields the protein CASSVAGGSGRGISYNEQFF. This chain joins TRBV9 and TRBJ2-1, with TRBD2 identical over 11 bases. The CDR3 loop spans 20 amino acids. V shed 0 bases and J 0 bases; nucleotides not matched to a gene: 11. CDR1 and CDR2 from the germline V gene are SGDLS and YYNGEE.

This chain links TRBV5-4 with TRBJ2-5; TRBD2 is a possible D gene (6 bases). The germline V gene encodes CDR1 SGHNT and CDR2 YYREEE (reference sequence). The length of the CDR3 is 16 residues. V lost 0 bases to trimming and J lost 1 base, with 13 bases between them. The CDR3 loop reads CASSLDLASLQETQYF. Here the CDR3 DNA reads TGTGCCAGCAGCTTGGATCTAGCGTCCCTCCAAGAGACCCAGTACTTC.

This clone was seen more than once but under ten times. This chain joins TRBV28 and TRBJ2-7; D is possibly TRBD1 (6 bases). Germline V lookup: CDR1 MDHEN, CDR2 SYDVKM. V lost 5 bases, J lost 2 bases, and 13 bases lay in between. The CDR3 consists of 14 residues. Written as DNA, the CDR3 is TGTGCCAGCAGTGGGGGCTCCGGGGCCTACGAGCAGTACTTC. It translates to CASSGGSGAYEQYF.

The gene calls are TRBV9 and TRBJ2-1, with D possibly TRBD2 on 6 matching bases. The CDR3 has 15 amino acids. The germline gives CDR1 SGDLS, CDR2 YYNGEE. V gave up 4 bases and J gave up 6 bases, with 17 bases separating them. The CDR3, as DNA: TGTGCCAGCAGCCCCGGTCTCCTGGGAGGCAATGAGCAGTTCTTC. It codes for CASSPGLLGGNEQFF. The full variable domain, its missing parts supplied by reference TRBV9 and TRBJ2-1, is DSGVTQTPKHLITATGQRVTLRCSPRSGDLSVYWYQQSLDQGLQFLIQYYNGEERAKGNILERFSAQQFPDLHSELNLSSLELGDSALYFCASSPGLLGGNEQFFGPGTRLTVL.

This clone was seen just once. The chain links TRBV6-7 to TRBJ1-5; D possibly corresponds to TRBD1 (6 bases). TRBV6-7 is assigned to the ORF class and has an uncertain function. The V and J ends lost 0 bases and 4 bases respectively, with 10 bases between them. The CDR3 is 15 residues long. The CDR3 spells CASSYSKGGNQPQHF. For the CDR3, the DNA is TGTGCCAGCAGTTACTCGAAAGGGGGAAATCAGCCCCAGCATTTT.

The rearrangement joins TRBV19 to TRBJ2-7; 7 positions match TRBD2. This CDR3 comprises 14 residues. From germline, CDR1 is LNHDA and CDR2 SQIVND (reference sequence). Trimming at V came to 2 bases and at J to 1 base, leaving 2 bases not matched to a gene. CDR3 in DNA: TGTGCCAGTAGTATAAGGCGGGGGTCCTACGAGCAGTACTTC. It is translated as CASSIRRGSYEQYF.

The V and J genes are TRBV7-8 and TRBJ1-4; no definite D call. The germline gives CDR1 SGHVS, CDR2 FQNEAQ. Trimming shortened V by 3 bases and J by 0 bases, and 14 bases separated the two germline ends. The CDR3 is 17 amino acids. Here the CDR3 DNA reads TGTGCCAGCAGCTTGTTCAGTTTTTATGCAACTAATGAAAAACTGTTTTTT. This gives the protein CASSLFSFYATNEKLFF.

The chain carries TRBV6-2 or TRBV6-3 and TRBJ1-2; 9 bases are a match to TRBD1. The length of the CDR3 is 14 residues. Germline assignment: CDR1 MNHEY and CDR2 SVGEGT. Losses at the gene ends were 5 bases for V and 0 bases for J; bases not matched to a gene: 1. The CDR3 DNA reads TGTGCCAGCAGTGGACAGGGGACTAACTATGGCTACACCTTC. Residues: CASSGQGTNYGYTF.

J is TRBJ2-5 and V is TRBV14; unclear D gene. Trimming removed 1 base at V and 4 bases at J, with 4 bases between. CDR3 length: 12 residues. Germline V lookup: CDR1 SGHDN, CDR2 FVKESK. Here the CDR3 DNA reads TGTGCCAGCAGCCAAGGAGGAGAGACCCAGTACTTC. It is translated as CASSQGGETQYF.

This clone has more than one count but fewer than ten. The J gene is TRBJ1-1, the V gene TRBV3-1 (or the pseudogene TRBV3-2), with 8 positions matching TRBD1. CDR1 LGHDT and CDR2 YNNKEL come from the germline V gene (reference sequence). J was trimmed by 6 bases and V by 10 bases; bases with no gene match: 4. CDR3 length: 11 residues. The CDR3 region is CATQGGAEAFF. CDR3 in DNA: TGTGCCACACAGGGGGGGGCTGAAGCTTTCTTT.